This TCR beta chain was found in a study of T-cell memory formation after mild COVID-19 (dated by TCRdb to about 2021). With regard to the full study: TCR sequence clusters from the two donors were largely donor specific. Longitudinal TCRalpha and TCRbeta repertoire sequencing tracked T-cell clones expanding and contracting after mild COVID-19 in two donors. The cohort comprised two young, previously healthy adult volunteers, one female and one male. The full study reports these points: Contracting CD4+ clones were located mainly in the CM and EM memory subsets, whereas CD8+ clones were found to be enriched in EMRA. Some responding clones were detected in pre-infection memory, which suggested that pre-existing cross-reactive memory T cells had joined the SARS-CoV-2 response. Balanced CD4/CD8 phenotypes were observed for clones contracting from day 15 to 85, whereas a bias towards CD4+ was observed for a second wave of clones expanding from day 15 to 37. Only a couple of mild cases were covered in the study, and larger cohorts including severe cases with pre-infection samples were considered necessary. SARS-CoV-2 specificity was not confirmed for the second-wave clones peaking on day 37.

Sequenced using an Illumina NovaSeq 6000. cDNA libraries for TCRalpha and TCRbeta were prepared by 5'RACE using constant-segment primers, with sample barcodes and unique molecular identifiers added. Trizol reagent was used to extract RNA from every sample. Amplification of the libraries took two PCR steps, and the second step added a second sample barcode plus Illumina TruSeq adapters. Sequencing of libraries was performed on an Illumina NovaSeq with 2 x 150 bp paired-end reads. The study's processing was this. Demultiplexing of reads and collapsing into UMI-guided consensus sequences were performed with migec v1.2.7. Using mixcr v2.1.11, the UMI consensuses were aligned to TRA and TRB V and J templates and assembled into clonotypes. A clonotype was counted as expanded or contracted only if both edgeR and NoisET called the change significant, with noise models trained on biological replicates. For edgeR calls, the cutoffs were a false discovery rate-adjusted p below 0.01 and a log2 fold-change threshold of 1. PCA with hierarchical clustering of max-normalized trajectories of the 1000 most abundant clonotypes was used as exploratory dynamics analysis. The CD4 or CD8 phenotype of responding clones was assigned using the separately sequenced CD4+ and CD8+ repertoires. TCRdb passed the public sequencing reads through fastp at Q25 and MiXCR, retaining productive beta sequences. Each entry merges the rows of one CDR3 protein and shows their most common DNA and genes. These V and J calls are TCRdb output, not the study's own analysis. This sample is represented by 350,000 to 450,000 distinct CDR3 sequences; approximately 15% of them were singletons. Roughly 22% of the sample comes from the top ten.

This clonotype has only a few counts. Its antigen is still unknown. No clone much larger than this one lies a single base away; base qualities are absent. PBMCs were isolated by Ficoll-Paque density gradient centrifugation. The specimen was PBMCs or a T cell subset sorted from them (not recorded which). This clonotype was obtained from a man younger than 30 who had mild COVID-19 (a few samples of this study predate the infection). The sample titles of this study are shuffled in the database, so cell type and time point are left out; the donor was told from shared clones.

The CDR3 region has the sequence CATYVPERYYEQYF. The DNA sequence is as follows: TGTGCCACCTATGTCCCAGAGCGATACTACGAGCAGTACTTC. Recombination connected TRBV24-1 to TRBJ2-7; the D gene remains uncertain. V loses 9 bases of germline sequence and J loses 3 bases, and the interval between the two ends is 17 bases. The germline V gene specifies KGHDR as CDR1 and SFDVKD as CDR2. Counted from cysteine to phenylalanine, this CDR3 has 14 amino acids. Only the CDR3 part of the read is kept: 42 bases, read in frame from the first base.